This T cell receptor (beta chain) was found in a study of T cell changes during pregnancy in multiple sclerosis. Assay used: immunoSEQ multiplex PCR; TCRdb lists only in-frame clones, some missing. This table holds tens of thousands of clones, around 90% found once. V was clipped by 0 bases and J by 7 bases; unmatched bases: 7. CDR1 is SGHTS, CDR2 YDEGEE, per germline. The CDR3 runs 14 residues. This receptor was obtained from a female donor in good health, enrolled as a control in a pregnancy study. This chain links TRBV5-8 with TRBJ2-7, with TRBD1 matching over 7 bases. This sample comprised peripheral blood, obtained after pregnancy. DNA for the CDR3: TGTGCCAGCAGCTTGGCAGGGGGATTAGGAGAGCAGTACTTC. Translation: CASSLAGGLGEQYF.